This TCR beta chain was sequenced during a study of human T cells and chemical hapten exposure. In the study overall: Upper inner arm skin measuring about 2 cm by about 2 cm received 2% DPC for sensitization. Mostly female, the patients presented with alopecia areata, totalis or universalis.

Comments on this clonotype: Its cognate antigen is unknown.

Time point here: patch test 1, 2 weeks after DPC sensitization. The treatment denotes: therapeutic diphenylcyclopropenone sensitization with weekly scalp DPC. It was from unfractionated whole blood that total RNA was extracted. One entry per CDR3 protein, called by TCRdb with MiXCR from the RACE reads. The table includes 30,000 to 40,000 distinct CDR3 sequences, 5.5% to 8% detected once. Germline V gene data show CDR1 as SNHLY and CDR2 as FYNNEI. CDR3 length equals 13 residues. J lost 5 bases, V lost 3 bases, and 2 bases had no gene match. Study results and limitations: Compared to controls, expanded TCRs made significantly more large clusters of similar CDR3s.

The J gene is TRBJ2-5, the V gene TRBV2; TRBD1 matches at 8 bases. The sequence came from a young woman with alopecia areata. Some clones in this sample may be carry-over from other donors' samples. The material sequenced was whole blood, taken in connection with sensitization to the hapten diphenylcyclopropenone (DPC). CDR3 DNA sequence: TGTGCCAGCAGTGAGACAGGGGTGGAGACCCAGTACTTC. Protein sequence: CASSETGVETQYF.